This T cell receptor beta chain was captured in a study of blood T cell repertoires in COVID-19. Germline CDR1 and CDR2: MNHEY and SVGAGI. V shed 4 bases and J shed 0 bases, with 10 bases lying between them. This CDR3 spans 15 amino acids. The authors' processing: Amplification with reference gene primers provided the estimates of nucleated cell counts. TCRdb's copy holds only in-frame clones and misses some; the assay was immunoSEQ multiplex PCR. V and J calls and clone size follow that table, whereas D and trimming were derived from the DNA. Among some 30,000 clones, about nine tenths were seen once, and the ten largest hold over 20%.

The chain couples TRBV6-5 to TRBJ1-3, with D unclear. This receptor was taken from a woman aged 80 or over with active or convalescent COVID-19. Source material: peripheral blood. The CDR3 protein is CASSWRGSSGNTIYF. The CDR3 DNA reads as TGTGCCAGCAGTTGGCGGGGTAGCTCTGGAAACACCATATATTTT.